A selection of T cell receptor beta chains follows, all from one sample in a study of OX40 agonist ivuxolimab in advanced cancers. Only in-frame clones appear in the TCRdb table, and some are missing; sequencing was by immunoSEQ multiplex PCR. The sample has tens of thousands of clones, around 89% seen once. Here the sequenced sample was CD4+ or CD8+ T cells sorted from blood, taken in a trial of the OX40 agonist ivuxolimab. The receptors stem from an adult with an advanced solid tumor such as melanoma, head and neck, liver or kidney cancer. Each CDR3 is given with its conserved first and last residue. The D gene is left open where the match is weak. Where a row states a size, it is once, few, many or the class of an expanded clone; other rows omit it.

CDR3	DNA	D	size	V	J
CASSPGSETQYF	TGCGCCAGCAGCCCAGGGTCGGAGACCCAGTACTTC	.	.	TRBV5-1	TRBJ2-5
CASREDREGDEKLFF	TGTGCCAGCAGAGAGGACAGGGAGGGTGATGAAAAACTGTTTTTT	TRBD1	.	TRBV2	TRBJ1-4
CASSLGGGADTQYF	TGTGCCAGCAGCCTCGGCGGGGGGGCAGATACGCAGTATTTT	TRBD2	once	TRBV11-3	TRBJ2-3
CASSPSQMGTEAFF	TGTGCCAGCTCACCTTCTCAAATGGGGACTGAAGCTTTCTTT	.	few	TRBV18	TRBJ1-1
CASSGRQGREWNYGYTF	TGTGCCAGTAGTGGAAGACAGGGGAGAGAATGGAACTATGGCTACACCTTC	TRBD1	.	TRBV19	TRBJ1-2
CASRRENTEAFF	TGTGCCAGCCGTAGGGAGAACACTGAAGCTTTCTTT	.	few	TRBV25-1	TRBJ1-1
CASTQTESSSYNEQFF	TGTGCCAGCACCCAAACGGAGAGTAGCTCCTACAATGAGCAGTTCTTC	.	.	TRBV9	TRBJ2-1
CASSLGGGDTEAFF	TGCGCCAGCAGCTTGGGGGGCGGGGACACTGAAGCTTTCTTT	.	.	TRBV5-1	TRBJ1-1
CASSVAPVASETQYF	TGTGCCAGCAGCGTAGCCCCGGTCGCGTCGGAGACCCAGTACTTC	.	.	TRBV9	TRBJ2-5
CASSKTGGRTQYF	TGTGCCAGCAGCAAAACCGGGGGCCGGACGCAGTATTTT	.	once	TRBV7-9	TRBJ2-3
CASSLDNGGAEEKLFF	TGTGCCAGCAGCTTGGACAATGGGGGCGCAGAAGAAAAACTGTTTTTT	.	.	TRBV11-2	TRBJ1-4
CASSPSRVYEQYF	TGTGCCAGCTCACCGAGTAGAGTATACGAGCAGTACTTC	.	.	TRBV18	TRBJ2-7
CASSPFGQGGFF	TGTGCCAGCAGCCCATTCGGGCAGGGGGGGTTCTTC	.	once	TRBV11-1	TRBJ2-1
CASNDRGLDAYGYTF	TGTGCCAGCAATGACAGGGGGTTAGATGCCTATGGCTACACCTTC	TRBD1	once	TRBV6-5	TRBJ1-2
CATSRGGQTSSYNEQFF	TGTGCCACCAGCAGAGGAGGACAGACTAGCTCCTACAATGAGCAGTTCTTC	.	once	TRBV15	TRBJ2-1
CASSHGQVNEKLFF	TGCGCCAGCAGCCACGGACAGGTTAATGAAAAACTGTTTTTT	TRBD1	.	TRBV4-3	TRBJ1-4
CASSPGGSGEKLFF	TGTGCCAGCTCCCCGGGGGGATCCGGTGAAAAACTGTTTTTT	.	.	TRBV18	TRBJ1-4
CASSLMDSGYTF	TGTGCCAGCAGCTTAATGGATTCGGGCTACACCTTC	.	.	TRBV7-2	TRBJ1-2
CASSLDSSGEKLFF	TGCGCCAGCAGCTTGGATTCGTCGGGTGAAAAACTGTTTTTT	.	.	TRBV5-1	TRBJ1-4
CASSFGAFQNTIYF	TGCGCCAGCAGCTTTGGGGCTTTCCAAAACACCATATATTTT	.	.	TRBV5-1	TRBJ1-3
CASNAGDRGLSGNTIYF	TGTGCCAGCAACGCGGGCGACAGGGGGCTCTCTGGAAACACCATATATTTT	TRBD1	few	TRBV11-1	TRBJ1-3
CASSRQGANTEAFF	TGTGCCAGCTCAAGACAGGGGGCGAACACTGAAGCTTTCTTT	TRBD1	once	TRBV18	TRBJ1-1
CASSLRGVNTEAFF	TGTGCCAGCAGCTTAAGAGGGGTGAACACTGAAGCTTTCTTT	.	.	TRBV5-5	TRBJ1-1
CASSPGWGGLNNEQFF	TGTGCCAGCAGCCCCGGATGGGGGGGCCTTAACAATGAGCAGTTCTTC	.	few	TRBV5-6	TRBJ2-1
CASSSQPATNEKLFF	TGTGCCAGTAGCTCACAGCCCGCAACTAATGAAAAACTGTTTTTT	.	.	TRBV19	TRBJ1-4
CASSLAGKAKNIQYF	TGTGCCAGCAGCTTGGCCGGAAAAGCGAAAAACATTCAGTACTTC	.	.	TRBV5-6	TRBJ2-4